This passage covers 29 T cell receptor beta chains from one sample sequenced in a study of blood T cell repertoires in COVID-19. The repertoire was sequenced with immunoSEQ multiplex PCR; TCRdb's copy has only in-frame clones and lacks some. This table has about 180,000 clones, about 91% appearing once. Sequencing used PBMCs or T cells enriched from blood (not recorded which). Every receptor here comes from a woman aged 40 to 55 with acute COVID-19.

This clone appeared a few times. The chain's CDR3 is CATSRGGAENTEAFF. DNA for the CDR3: TGTGCCACCAGCAGGGGGGGGGCGGAAAACACTGAAGCTTTCTTT. The gene calls are TRBV15 and TRBJ1-1, with D possibly matching TRBD1 (6 bases). This CDR3 is 15 amino acids long. V shed 3 bases and J shed 2 bases, with 13 bases lying between them. Germline lookup yields CDR1 LNHNV and CDR2 YYDKDF (reference sequence).

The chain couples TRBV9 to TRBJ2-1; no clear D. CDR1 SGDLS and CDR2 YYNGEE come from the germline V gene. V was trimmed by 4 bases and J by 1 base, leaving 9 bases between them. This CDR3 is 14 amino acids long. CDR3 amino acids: CASSFEESYNEQFF. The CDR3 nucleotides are TGTGCCAGCAGCTTCGAGGAGTCCTACAATGAGCAGTTCTTC.

CDR3 sequence (DNA): TGTGCCAGCTCACCACCGGGAGGGGGTTTTGAAAAACTGTTTTTT. As protein: CASSPPGGGFEKLFF. V usage is TRBV18 and J usage is TRBJ1-4; maybe TRBD1 (6 bases). V was shortened by 0 bases and J by 7 bases, with 12 bases between the two germline ends. The CDR3 length is 15 residues. Germline V CDR1 and CDR2: KGHSH, LQKENI.

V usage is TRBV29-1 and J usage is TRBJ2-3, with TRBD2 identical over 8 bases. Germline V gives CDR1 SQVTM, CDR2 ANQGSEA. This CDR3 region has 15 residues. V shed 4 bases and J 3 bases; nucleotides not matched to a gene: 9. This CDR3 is CSVAPIAGNTDTQYF. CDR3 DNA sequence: TGCAGCGTTGCTCCAATAGCGGGAAATACAGATACGCAGTATTTT.

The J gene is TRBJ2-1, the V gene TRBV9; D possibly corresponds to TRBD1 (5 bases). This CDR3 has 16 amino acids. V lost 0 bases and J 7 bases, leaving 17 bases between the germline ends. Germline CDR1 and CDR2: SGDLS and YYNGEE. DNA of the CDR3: TGTGCCAGCAGCGTAGGGGCAGGGCGCGGATTTAATGAGCAGTTCTTC. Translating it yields CASSVGAGRGFNEQFF.

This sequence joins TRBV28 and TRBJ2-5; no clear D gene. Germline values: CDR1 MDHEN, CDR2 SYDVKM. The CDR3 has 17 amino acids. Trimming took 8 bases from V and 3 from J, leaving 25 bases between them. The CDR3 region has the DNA TGTGCCAGCTCTCCTGGAGAGGCCAACTTTCACGAAGAGACCCAGTACTTC. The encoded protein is CASSPGEANFHEETQYF.

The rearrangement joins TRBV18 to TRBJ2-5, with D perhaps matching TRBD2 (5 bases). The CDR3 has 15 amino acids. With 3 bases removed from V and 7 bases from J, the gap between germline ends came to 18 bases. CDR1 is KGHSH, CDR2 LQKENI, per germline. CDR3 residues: CASSPRPNRGWTQYF. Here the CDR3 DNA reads TGTGCCAGCTCACCTCGCCCTAACCGCGGGTGGACCCAGTACTTC.

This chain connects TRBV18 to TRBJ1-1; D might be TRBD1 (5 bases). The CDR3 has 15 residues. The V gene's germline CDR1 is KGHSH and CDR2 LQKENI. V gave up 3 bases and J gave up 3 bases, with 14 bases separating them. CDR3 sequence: CASSPVQGRDTEAFF. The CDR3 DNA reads TGTGCCAGCTCACCCGTTCAGGGCCGAGACACTGAAGCTTTCTTT.

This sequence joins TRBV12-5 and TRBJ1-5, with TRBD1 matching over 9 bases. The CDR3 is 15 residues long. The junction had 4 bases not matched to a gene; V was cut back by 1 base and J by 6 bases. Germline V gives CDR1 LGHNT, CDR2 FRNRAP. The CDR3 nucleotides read TGTGCTAGTGGTTTGGGCACAGGGGGCGGTCAGCCCCAGCATTTT. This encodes CASGLGTGGGQPQHF.

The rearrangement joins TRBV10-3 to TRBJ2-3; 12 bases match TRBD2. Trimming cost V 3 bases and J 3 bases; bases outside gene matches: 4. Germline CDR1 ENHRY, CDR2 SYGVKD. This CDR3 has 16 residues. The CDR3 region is CAISDGLAGRTDTQYF. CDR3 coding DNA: TGTGCCATCAGTGACGGACTAGCGGGACGGACAGATACGCAGTATTTT.

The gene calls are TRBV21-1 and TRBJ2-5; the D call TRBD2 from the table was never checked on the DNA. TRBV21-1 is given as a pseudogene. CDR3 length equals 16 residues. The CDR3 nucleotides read TGTGCCAGCAGCAAAGAGACTAGCGGGGAGGGTGAGACCCAGTACTTC. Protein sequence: CASSKETSGEGETQYF.

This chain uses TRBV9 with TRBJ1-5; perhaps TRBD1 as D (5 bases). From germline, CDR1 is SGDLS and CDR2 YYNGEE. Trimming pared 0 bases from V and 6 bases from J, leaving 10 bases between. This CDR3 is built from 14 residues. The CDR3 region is CASSVAPGGQPQHF. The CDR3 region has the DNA TGTGCCAGCAGCGTAGCCCCGGGGGGTCAGCCCCAGCATTTT.

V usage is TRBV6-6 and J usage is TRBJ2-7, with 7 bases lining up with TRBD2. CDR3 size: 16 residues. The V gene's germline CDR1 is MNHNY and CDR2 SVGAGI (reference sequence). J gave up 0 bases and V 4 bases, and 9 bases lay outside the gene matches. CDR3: CASSSRSGWSSYEQYF. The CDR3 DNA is TGTGCCAGCAGTTCCCGTAGCGGGTGGAGCTCCTACGAGCAGTACTTC.

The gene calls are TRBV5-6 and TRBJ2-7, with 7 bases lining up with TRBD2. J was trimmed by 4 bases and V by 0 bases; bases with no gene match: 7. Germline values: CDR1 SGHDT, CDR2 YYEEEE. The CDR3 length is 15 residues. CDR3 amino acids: CASSLGTRSLYEQYF. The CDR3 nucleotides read TGTGCCAGCAGCTTGGGGACTAGGAGCCTGTACGAGCAGTACTTC. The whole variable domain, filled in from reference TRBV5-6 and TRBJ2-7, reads DAGVTQSPTHLIKTRGQQVTLRCSPKSGHDTVSWYQQALGQGPQFIFQYYEEEERQRGNFPDRFSGHQFPNYSSELNVNALLLGDSALYLCASSLGTRSLYEQYFGPGTRLTVT.

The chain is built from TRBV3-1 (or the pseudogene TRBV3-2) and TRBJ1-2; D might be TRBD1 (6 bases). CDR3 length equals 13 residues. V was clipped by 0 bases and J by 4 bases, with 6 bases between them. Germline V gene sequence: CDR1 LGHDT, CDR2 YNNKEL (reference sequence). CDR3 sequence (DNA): TGTGCCAGCAGCCAAGAGGACAGCTATGGCTACACCTTC. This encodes CASSQEDSYGYTF.

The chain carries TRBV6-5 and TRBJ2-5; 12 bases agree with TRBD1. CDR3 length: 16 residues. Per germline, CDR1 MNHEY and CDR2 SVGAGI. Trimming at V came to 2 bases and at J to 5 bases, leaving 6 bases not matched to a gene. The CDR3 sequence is CASSYLGQGAMETQYF. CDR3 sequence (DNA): TGTGCCAGCAGTTACCTGGGACAGGGGGCGATGGAGACCCAGTACTTC.

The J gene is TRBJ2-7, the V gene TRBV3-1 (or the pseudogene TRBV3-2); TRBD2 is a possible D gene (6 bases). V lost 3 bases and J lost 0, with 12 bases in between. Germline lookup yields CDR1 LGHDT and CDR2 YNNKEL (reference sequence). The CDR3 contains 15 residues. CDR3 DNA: TGTGCCAGCAGCCAGTCCGGGACTCCCTCCTACGAGCAGTACTTC. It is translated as CASSQSGTPSYEQYF.

CDR3 DNA sequence: TGTGCCAGCAGTAACACGGGTCCCTCCTACAATGAGCAGTTCTTC. It yields the protein CASSNTGPSYNEQFF. The V gene is TRBV6-2 or TRBV6-3, the J gene TRBJ2-1; the D is unclear. Trimming removed 5 bases from V and 0 bases from J, with 11 bases in between. The germline V gene has CDR1 MNHEY and CDR2 SVGEGT. This CDR3 spans 15 amino acids.

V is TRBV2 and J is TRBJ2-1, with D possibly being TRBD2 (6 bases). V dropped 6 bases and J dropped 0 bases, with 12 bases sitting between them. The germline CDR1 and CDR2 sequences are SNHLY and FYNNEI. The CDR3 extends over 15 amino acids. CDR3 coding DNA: TGTGCCAGCAGGGCCACTAGCTCCTCCTACAATGAGCAGTTCTTC. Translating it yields CASRATSSSYNEQFF. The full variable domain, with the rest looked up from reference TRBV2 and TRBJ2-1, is EPEVTQTPSHQVTQMGQEVILRCVPISNHLYFYWYRQILGQKVEFLVSFYNNEISEKSEIFDDQFSVERPDGSNFTLKIRSTKLEDSAMYFCASRATSSSYNEQFFGPGTRLTVL.

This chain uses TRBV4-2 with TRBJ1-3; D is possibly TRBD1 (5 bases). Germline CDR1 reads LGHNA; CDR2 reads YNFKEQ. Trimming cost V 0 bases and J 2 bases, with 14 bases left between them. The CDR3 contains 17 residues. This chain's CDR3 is CASSQDNGRAAGNTIYF. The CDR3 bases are TGTGCCAGCAGCCAAGATAATGGCAGGGCCGCTGGAAACACCATATATTTT.

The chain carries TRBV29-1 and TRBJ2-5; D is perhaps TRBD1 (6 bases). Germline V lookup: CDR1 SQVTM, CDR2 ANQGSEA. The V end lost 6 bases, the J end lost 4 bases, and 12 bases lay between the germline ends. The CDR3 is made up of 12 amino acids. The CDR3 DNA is TGCAGCGTACAGGGAAGGGGAGAGACCCAGTACTTC. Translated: CSVQGRGETQYF.

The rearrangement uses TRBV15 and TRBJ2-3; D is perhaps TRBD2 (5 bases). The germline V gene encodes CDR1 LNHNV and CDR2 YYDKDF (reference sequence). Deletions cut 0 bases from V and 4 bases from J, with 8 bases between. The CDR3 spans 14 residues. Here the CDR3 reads CATSRDNSADTQYF. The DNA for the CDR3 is TGTGCCACCAGCAGAGATAATAGCGCAGATACGCAGTATTTT.

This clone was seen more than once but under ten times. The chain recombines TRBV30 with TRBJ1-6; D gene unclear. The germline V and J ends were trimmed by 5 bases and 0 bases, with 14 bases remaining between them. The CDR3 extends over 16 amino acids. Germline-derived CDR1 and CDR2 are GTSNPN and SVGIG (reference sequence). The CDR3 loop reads CAWGRLGSSYNSPLHF. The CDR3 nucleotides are TGTGCCTGGGGGCGATTAGGGAGCTCCTATAATTCACCCCTCCACTTT.

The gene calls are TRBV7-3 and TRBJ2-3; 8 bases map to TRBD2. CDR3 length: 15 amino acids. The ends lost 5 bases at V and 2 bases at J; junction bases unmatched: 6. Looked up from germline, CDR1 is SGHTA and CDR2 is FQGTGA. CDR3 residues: CASSRTSGHTDTQYF. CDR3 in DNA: TGTGCCAGCAGCAGAACTAGCGGACACACAGATACGCAGTATTTT. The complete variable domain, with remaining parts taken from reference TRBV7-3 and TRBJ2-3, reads GAGVSQTPSNKVTEKGKYVELRCDPISGHTALYWYRQSLGQGPEFLIYFQGTGAADDSGLPNDRFFAVRPEGSVSTLKIQRTERGDSAVYLCASSRTSGHTDTQYFGPGTRLTVL.

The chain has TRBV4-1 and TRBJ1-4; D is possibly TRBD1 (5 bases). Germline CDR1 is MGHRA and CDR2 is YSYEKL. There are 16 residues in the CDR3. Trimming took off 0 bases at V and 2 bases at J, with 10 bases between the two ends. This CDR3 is CASSQDSGATNEKLFF. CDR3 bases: TGCGCCAGCAGCCAAGATAGTGGGGCCACTAATGAAAAACTGTTTTTT.

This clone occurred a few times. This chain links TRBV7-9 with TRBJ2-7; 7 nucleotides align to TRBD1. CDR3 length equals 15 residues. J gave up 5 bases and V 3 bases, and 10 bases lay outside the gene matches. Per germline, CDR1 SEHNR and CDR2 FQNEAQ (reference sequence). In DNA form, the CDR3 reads TGTGCCAGCAGCTTTACTGAGACAGGGATCGACGAGCAGTACTTC. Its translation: CASSFTETGIDEQYF.

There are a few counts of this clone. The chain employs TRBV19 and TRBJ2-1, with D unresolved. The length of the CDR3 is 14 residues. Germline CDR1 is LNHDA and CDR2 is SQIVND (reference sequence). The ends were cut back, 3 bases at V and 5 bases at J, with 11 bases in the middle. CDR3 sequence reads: CASSIFGGDNEQFF. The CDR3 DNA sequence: TGTGCCAGTAGTATCTTCGGCGGAGACAATGAGCAGTTCTTC.

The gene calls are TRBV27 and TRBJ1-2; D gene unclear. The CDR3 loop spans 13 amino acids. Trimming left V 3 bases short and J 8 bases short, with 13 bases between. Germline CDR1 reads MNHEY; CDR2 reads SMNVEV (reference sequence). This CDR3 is CASSFSGGYGYTF. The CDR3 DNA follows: TGTGCCAGCAGTTTTTCAGGAGGCTACGGCTACACCTTC.

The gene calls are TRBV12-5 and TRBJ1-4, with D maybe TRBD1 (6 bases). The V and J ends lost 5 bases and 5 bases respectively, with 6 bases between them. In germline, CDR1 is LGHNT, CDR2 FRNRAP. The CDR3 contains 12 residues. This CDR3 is CASGGQNEKLFF. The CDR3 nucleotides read TGTGCTAGTGGTGGACAGAATGAAAAACTGTTTTTT.